This T cell receptor beta chain comes out of a study of Ad26.COV2.S vaccination and SARS-CoV-2 variants. On the study more broadly: The vaccine Ad26.COV2.S was put into the muscle once, or twice with 56 days between. Notes on the study in general: Vaccine recipients and placebo recipients showed similar non-spike TCR breadth. TCR breadth and depth estimates may have understated total T cell responses.

Notes on this clone: What it binds is unknown.

TCRdb's copy holds only in-frame clones and misses some; the assay was immunoSEQ multiplex PCR. This table has 300,000 to 450,000 clones, more than 75% appearing once. V lost 5 bases, J lost 5 bases, and 13 bases stayed unmatched. This CDR3 contains 18 residues. Germline loops: CDR1 MNHEY, CDR2 SMNVEV (reference sequence). Noted treatment: about 20 received Ad26.COV2.S at low or high dose, single or two shots; about 5 received placebo; per-sample allocation not given. Sample collection was performed on day 63 after the first vaccine or placebo injection. The source material was peripheral blood, sampled in a trial of Ad26.COV2.S vaccine versus placebo. The clonotype was recovered from a person aged 18-65 years who received the Ad26.COV2.S COVID-19 vaccine or a placebo. The genes are TRBV27 and TRBJ2-5, with 14 bases fitting TRBD2. CDR3 sequence (DNA): TGTGCCAGCAGTCTCAACAGGGGACTAGCGGGAGAAAGGGAGACCCAGTACTTC. Translating it yields CASSLNRGLAGERETQYF.